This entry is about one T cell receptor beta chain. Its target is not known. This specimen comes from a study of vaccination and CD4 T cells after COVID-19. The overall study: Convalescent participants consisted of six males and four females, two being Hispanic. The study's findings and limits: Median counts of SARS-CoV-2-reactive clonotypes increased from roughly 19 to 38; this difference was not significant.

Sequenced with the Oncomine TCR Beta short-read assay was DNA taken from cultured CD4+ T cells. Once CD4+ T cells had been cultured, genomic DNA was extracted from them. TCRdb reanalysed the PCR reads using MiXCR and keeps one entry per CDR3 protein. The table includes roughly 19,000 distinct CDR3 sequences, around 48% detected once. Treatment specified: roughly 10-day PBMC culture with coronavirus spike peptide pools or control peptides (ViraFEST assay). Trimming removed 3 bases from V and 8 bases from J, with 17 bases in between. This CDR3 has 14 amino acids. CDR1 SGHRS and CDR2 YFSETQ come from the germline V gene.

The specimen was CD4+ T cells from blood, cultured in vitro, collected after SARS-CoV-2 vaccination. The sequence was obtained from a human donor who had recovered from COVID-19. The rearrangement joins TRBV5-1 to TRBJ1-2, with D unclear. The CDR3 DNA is TGCGCCAGCAGCTCCGCCCTCACCTCGTGGGGCTACACCTTC. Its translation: CASSSALTSWGYTF.